The 30 T cell receptor beta chains below come from one sample, sequenced in a study of CD8+ T cells in alopecia areata (dated by TCRdb to the late 2010s). What this sample's time point label stands for: 24 weeks on oral tofacitinib. In the paper's terms, the treatment or condition label means: oral pan-JAK inhibitor, 5-10 mg twice daily. The receptor library was made with the immunoSEQ multiplex PCR assay. RNA was extracted from all samples and reverse transcribed into cDNA as template for TCR sequencing. This is the immuneACCESS table as TCRdb keeps it, with only in-frame sequences that have V and J called. A part of the clones is gone; compared with another copy, unresolved V genes explain less than half, and the rest is unexplained. This sample gives some 200,000 clones in total; around 60% of them show up just once. Roughly 12% of the sample comes from the top ten. The sample consisted of CD8+ T cells sorted from blood, taken at week 24, from a patient treated with tofacitinib. These receptors originate from a human donor with alopecia areata.

This chain joins TRBV11-2 and TRBJ2-1, with D perhaps TRBD2 (5 bases). The V end was cut by 5 bases, the J end by 7 bases, with 18 bases between. This CDR3 has 15 amino acids. The V gene's germline CDR1 is SGHAT and CDR2 FQNNGV. The CDR3, as DNA: TGTGCCAGCAGCAGCGGCCTTTTCCGGAGGAATGAGCAGTTCTTC. It translates to CASSSGLFRRNEQFF.

This clone has only a few counts. The rearrangement joins TRBV12-5 to TRBJ1-5; D is undetermined. The CDR3 sequence is 12 residues long. Trimming took 4 bases from V and 5 from J, leaving 6 bases between them. Looked up from germline, CDR1 is LGHNT and CDR2 is FRNRAP. The CDR3 DNA follows: TGTGCTAGTGGTTCAGCGGATCAGCCCCAGCATTTT. Residues: CASGSADQPQHF.

The chain couples TRBV29-1 to TRBJ1-2; D perhaps matches TRBD1 (5 bases). Trimming shortened V by 3 bases and J by 0 bases, and 11 bases separated the two germline ends. Per the germline V gene, CDR1 is SQVTM and CDR2 is ANQGSEA. This CDR3 is built from 14 residues. This chain's CDR3 is CSVDRRGANYGYTF. In nucleotides, the CDR3 is TGCAGCGTTGATCGGCGGGGGGCTAACTATGGCTACACCTTC.

This clone has only a few counts. CDR3 coding DNA: TGTGCTAGTGGTCCGGGACAGGGGCACAACTATGGCTACACCTTC. Protein: CASGPGQGHNYGYTF. The chain joins TRBV12-5 to TRBJ1-2, with TRBD1 identical over 10 bases. With V trimmed by 5 bases and J by 2 bases, 5 bases remained unmatched. This CDR3 spans 15 amino acids. Germline V gene lookup returns CDR1 LGHNT and CDR2 FRNRAP.

CDR3 sequence: CASSYSGSPGDGYTF. The DNA of the CDR3 is TGTGCCAGCAGTTACTCCGGTTCTCCGGGGGATGGCTACACCTTC. The chain combines TRBV6-5 with TRBJ1-2; a weak D match, TRBD1 (5 bases). The CDR3 covers 15 residues. V was trimmed by 0 bases and J by 6 bases, leaving 14 bases between them. Germline CDR1 MNHEY, CDR2 SVGAGI.

The chain links TRBV7-9 to TRBJ1-2, with D possibly TRBD1 on 6 matching bases. V was cut by 2 bases and J by 8 bases, with 12 bases left in between. From germline, CDR1 is SEHNR and CDR2 FQNEAQ (reference sequence). The CDR3 has 13 amino acids. The CDR3 sequence is CASSLRGLEGYTF. CDR3 sequence (DNA): TGTGCCAGCAGCTTACGGGGGCTTGAAGGCTACACCTTC.

The J gene is TRBJ2-7, the V gene TRBV13; D is unclear. Germline lookup yields CDR1 PRHDT and CDR2 FYEKMQ (reference sequence). The CDR3 consists of 15 residues. V lost 4 bases and J lost 0, with 13 bases in between. CDR3 in amino acids: CASSSGTVSSYEQYF. CDR3 nucleotides: TGTGCCAGCAGCTCAGGAACGGTCAGCTCCTACGAGCAGTACTTC.

This clone was seen once. J is TRBJ2-3 and V is TRBV6-1; 8 bases match TRBD2. Germline loops: CDR1 MNHNS, CDR2 SASEGT. The trim removed 4 bases at V and 4 bases at J, leaving 10 bases unmatched. The CDR3 is 16 amino acids. The chain's CDR3 is CASSGVAGGKADTQYF. The CDR3 DNA reads TGTGCCAGCAGTGGGGTGGCGGGGGGCAAGGCAGATACGCAGTATTTT.

This clone was observed a few times. The chain employs TRBV6-6 and TRBJ1-1; 7 positions agree with TRBD1. Germline CDR1 reads MNHNY; CDR2 reads SVGAGI (reference sequence). Losses at the gene ends were 5 bases for V and 1 base for J; bases not matched to a gene: 10. The CDR3 extends over 16 amino acids. The CDR3 reads CASSPPGTAQNTEAFF. Here the CDR3 DNA reads TGTGCCAGCAGTCCCCCCGGGACAGCGCAGAACACTGAAGCTTTCTTT.

The chain links TRBV6-5 to TRBJ2-2, with D unclear. CDR3 size: 12 residues. The germline V gene has CDR1 MNHEY and CDR2 SVGAGI. V was cut by 10 bases and J by 4 bases, with 10 bases left in between. The CDR3 region has the DNA TGTGCCACTCGACGGTCCACCGGGGAGCTGTTTTTT. This gives the protein CATRRSTGELFF.

The rearrangement joins TRBV29-1 to TRBJ1-1, with no clear D. CDR1 is SQVTM and CDR2 is ANQGSEA in the germline V gene. This CDR3 has 13 residues. Trimming removed 4 bases from V and 0 bases from J, with 9 bases in between. CDR3: CSVVKPLNTEAFF. The CDR3 bases are TGCAGCGTTGTCAAACCATTGAACACTGAAGCTTTCTTT.

The chain couples TRBV11-2 to TRBJ2-7, with 11 positions matching TRBD1. Germline CDR1 reads SGHAT; CDR2 reads FQNNGV. V trimming: 4 bases; J trimming: 3 bases; junction bases outside the gene matches: 8. The CDR3 runs to 16 residues. The CDR3 region is CASSSYPGQGGYEQYF. CDR3 sequence (DNA): TGTGCCAGCAGCTCATACCCGGGACAGGGGGGCTACGAGCAGTACTTC.

The V and J genes are TRBV6-5 and TRBJ1-1, with 8 bases aligning to TRBD1. V lost 5 bases and J lost 3; bases outside the gene matches: 8. From germline, CDR1 is MNHEY and CDR2 SVGAGI. CDR3 length: 15 amino acids. Here the CDR3 reads CASSRRWDRHTEAFF. The CDR3 DNA is TGTGCCAGCAGTAGACGGTGGGACAGGCACACTGAAGCTTTCTTT.

The chain recombines TRBV13 with TRBJ2-2; a possible D gene is TRBD1 (5 bases). V was trimmed by 5 bases and J by 5 bases, leaving 15 bases between them. The CDR3 runs 15 residues. CDR1 and CDR2 (germline): PRHDT, FYEKMQ (reference sequence). CDR3: CASSTRALGTGELFF. The CDR3 DNA reads as TGTGCCAGCAGCACCAGGGCCCTTGGGACCGGGGAGCTGTTTTTT.

V is TRBV2 and J is TRBJ1-2; D gene uncertain. Germline CDR1 and CDR2: SNHLY and FYNNEI. The V end lost 6 bases, the J end lost 4 bases, and 6 bases lay between the germline ends. This CDR3 has 11 residues. CDR3 DNA: TGTGCCAGCAGGGGCGTCTATGGCTACACCTTC. It translates to CASRGVYGYTF.

The chain uses TRBV9 and TRBJ2-1; D call uncertain. Trimming stripped 2 bases from V and 9 bases from J, with 15 bases between. The CDR3 is 14 amino acids. From germline, CDR1 is SGDLS and CDR2 YYNGEE. CDR3 sequence (DNA): TGTGCCAGCAGCGTCGGGCTGGAAAACACTGAGCAGTTCTTC. This sequence encodes CASSVGLENTEQFF.

This sequence joins TRBV18 and TRBJ1-5; 7 nucleotides line up with TRBD1. Unmatched junction bases numbered 7, after V lost 8 bases and J lost 3 bases. Germline CDR1 KGHSH, CDR2 LQKENI. The CDR3 spans 14 residues. CDR3 in DNA: TGTGCCAGCGCCCGGGGACAGTCCAATCAGCCCCAGCATTTT. As protein: CASARGQSNQPQHF.

This clone was counted a few times. V and J are TRBV13 and TRBJ2-7, with D perhaps being TRBD1 or TRBD2 (5 bases each). The CDR3 extends over 14 amino acids. The germline gives CDR1 PRHDT, CDR2 FYEKMQ (reference sequence). With 5 bases removed from V and 2 bases from J, the gap between germline ends came to 13 bases. Written as DNA, the CDR3 is TGTGCCAGCAGCCTCGGGACCGAGACCTACGAGCAGTACTTC. Translating gives CASSLGTETYEQYF.

This clone came up once. This chain joins TRBV2 and TRBJ2-3, with D perhaps matching TRBD2 (6 bases). The CDR3 runs 14 residues. The V end was cut by 8 bases, the J end by 1 base, with 13 bases between. Per the germline V gene, CDR1 is SNHLY and CDR2 is FYNNEI. CDR3 sequence reads: CASPGGGGTDTQYF. The CDR3 bases are TGTGCCAGCCCGGGTGGAGGGGGCACAGATACGCAGTATTTT.

This chain uses TRBV13 with TRBJ1-2; no reliable D call. Trimming took 4 bases from V and 7 from J, leaving 7 bases between them. The CDR3 consists of 11 residues. Per germline, CDR1 PRHDT and CDR2 FYEKMQ (reference sequence). The CDR3 sequence is CASSSWRGYTF. CDR3 coding DNA: TGTGCCAGCAGCTCCTGGCGTGGCTACACCTTC.

This clone has more than one count but fewer than ten. The V call is TRBV6-5, the J call TRBJ2-6; D gene ambiguous. The germline V and J ends were trimmed by 4 bases and 2 bases, with 12 bases remaining between them. CDR3 length: 16 amino acids. Germline-derived CDR1 and CDR2 are MNHEY and SVGAGI. The CDR3 reads CASSSSGSAGANVLTF. The CDR3 DNA sequence: TGTGCCAGCAGTTCCTCAGGCTCGGCTGGGGCCAACGTCCTGACTTTC.

The V and J genes are TRBV2 and TRBJ2-1; D is unresolved. CDR1 SNHLY and CDR2 FYNNEI come from the germline V gene. The CDR3 consists of 13 residues. V was cut by 4 bases and J by 8 bases, with 12 bases left in between. CDR3 loop: CASSGAKIHEQFF. Here the CDR3 DNA reads TGTGCCAGCAGTGGGGCCAAGATCCATGAGCAGTTCTTC.

The table lists this clone with a few counts. The chain uses TRBV19 and TRBJ1-1; 7 bases line up with TRBD1. Germline-derived CDR1 and CDR2 are LNHDA and SQIVND (reference sequence). CDR3 length equals 13 residues. The V gene end was trimmed by 5 bases and the J gene end by 3 bases; junction bases not matched to a gene: 3. The CDR3 is CASSAGGHTEAFF. As DNA, the CDR3 is TGTGCCAGTAGTGCAGGGGGGCACACTGAAGCTTTCTTT.

The chain carries TRBV5-1 and TRBJ2-1, with no clear D. Germline CDR1 and CDR2: SGHRS and YFSETQ. V dropped 0 bases and J dropped 8 bases, with 6 bases sitting between them. The CDR3 is made up of 12 amino acids. CDR3 sequence (DNA): TGCGCCAGCAGCTTGGAGAAAGATGAGCAGTTCTTC. As protein: CASSLEKDEQFF.

The gene calls are TRBV11-2 and TRBJ2-5, with D perhaps TRBD1 or TRBD2 (5 bases each). V was clipped by 1 base and J by 0 bases, with 9 bases between them. Germline V lookup: CDR1 SGHAT, CDR2 FQNNGV. The length of the CDR3 is 15 residues. CDR3 in amino acids: CASSLGGSDQETQYF. In DNA form, the CDR3 reads TGTGCCAGCAGCTTAGGGGGGTCAGACCAAGAGACCCAGTACTTC.

V usage is TRBV2 and J usage is TRBJ2-7, with TRBD2 identical over 7 bases. This CDR3 contains 15 residues. CDR1 SNHLY and CDR2 FYNNEI come from the germline V gene. J lost 2 bases, V lost 3 bases, and 7 bases had no gene match. CDR3 protein: CASSDGTGGPYEQYF. The CDR3 coding sequence is TGTGCCAGCAGTGACGGGACGGGGGGACCCTACGAGCAGTACTTC.

This clone was observed at least ten times. The V gene is TRBV2, the J gene TRBJ1-5; D is perhaps TRBD1 (5 bases). V lost 3 bases to trimming and J lost 3 bases, with 12 bases between them. The CDR3 is 15 residues long. Germline V gene lookup returns CDR1 SNHLY and CDR2 FYNNEI. The CDR3 protein is CASSEARVNNQPQHF. CDR3 nucleotide sequence: TGTGCCAGCAGTGAGGCCAGGGTGAACAATCAGCCCCAGCATTTT.

The gene calls are TRBV30 and TRBJ2-1; D is tentatively TRBD1 or TRBD2 (5 bases each). Germline CDR1 and CDR2: GTSNPN and SVGIG (reference sequence). With 7 bases removed from V and 5 bases from J, the gap between germline ends came to 18 bases. The CDR3 is made up of 14 amino acids. The CDR3 region has the DNA TGTGCCTACCGATCAGGGAGAAGGGACAATGAGCAGTTCTTC. Its translation: CAYRSGRRDNEQFF. The variable domain in full, with the rest retrieved from reference TRBV30 and TRBJ2-1, is SQTIHQWPATLVQPVGSPLSLECTVEGTSNPNLYWYRQAAGRGLQLLFYSVGIGQISSEVPQNLSASRPQDRQFILSSKKLLLSDSGFYLCAYRSGRRDNEQFFGPGTRLTVL.

V gene TRBV30 combines with J gene TRBJ1-1, with 10 positions matching TRBD1. The CDR3 runs to 13 residues. V lost 5 bases, J lost 1 base, and 1 base stayed unmatched. Germline CDR1 GTSNPN, CDR2 SVGIG (reference sequence). This CDR3 reads CAWWTGGNTEAFF. CDR3 nucleotides: TGTGCCTGGTGGACAGGGGGGAACACTGAAGCTTTCTTT. Looking up the rest from reference TRBV30 and TRBJ1-1 gives the full variable domain: SQTIHQWPATLVQPVGSPLSLECTVEGTSNPNLYWYRQAAGRGLQLLFYSVGIGQISSEVPQNLSASRPQDRQFILSSKKLLLSDSGFYLCAWWTGGNTEAFFGQGTRLTVV.

The chain is built from TRBV15 and TRBJ1-5; no reliable D call. This CDR3 has 15 amino acids. Germline V gives CDR1 LNHNV, CDR2 YYDKDF (reference sequence). Between the trimmed V and J ends, which lost 4 bases and 0 bases, there was a span of 10 bases. The CDR3, as DNA: TGTGCCACCAGCAAATACACAGATAGCAATCAGCCCCAGCATTTT. Translated, it gives CATSKYTDSNQPQHF. Full variable domain (outside the CDR3, taken from reference TRBV15 and TRBJ1-5): DAMVIQNPRYQVTQFGKPVTLSCSQTLNHNVMYWYQQKSSQAPKLLFHYYDKDFNNEADTPDNFQSRRPNTSFCFLDIRSPGLGDTAMYLCATSKYTDSNQPQHFGDGTRLSIL.